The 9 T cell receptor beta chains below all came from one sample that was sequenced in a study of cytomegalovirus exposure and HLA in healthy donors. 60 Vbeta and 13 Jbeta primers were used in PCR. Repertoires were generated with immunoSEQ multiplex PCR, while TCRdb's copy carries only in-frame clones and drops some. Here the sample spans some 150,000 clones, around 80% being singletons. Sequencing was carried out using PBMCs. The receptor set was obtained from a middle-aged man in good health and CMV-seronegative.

The CDR3 nucleotides are TGTGCCAGCAGTGGGATCGCAGGGGCTTGGGCTTTCTTT. It is translated as CASSGIAGAWAFF. The V and J genes are TRBV27 and TRBJ1-1; the D gene is possibly TRBD1 (6 bases). Germline V gene sequence: CDR1 MNHEY, CDR2 SMNVEV (reference sequence). This CDR3 contains 13 residues. Trimming left V 5 bases short and J 11 bases short, with 18 bases between.

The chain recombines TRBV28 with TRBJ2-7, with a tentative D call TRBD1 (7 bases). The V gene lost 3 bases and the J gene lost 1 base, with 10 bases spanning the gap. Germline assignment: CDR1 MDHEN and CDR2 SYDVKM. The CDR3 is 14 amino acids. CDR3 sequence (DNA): TGTGCCAGCAGTTTGCAGGGGGGATCCTACGAGCAGTACTTC. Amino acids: CASSLQGGSYEQYF. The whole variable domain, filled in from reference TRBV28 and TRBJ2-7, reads DVKVTQSSRYLVKRTGEKVFLECVQDMDHENMFWYRQDPGLGLRLIYFSYDVKMKEKGDIPEGYSVSREKKERFSLILESASTNQTSMYLCASSLQGGSYEQYFGPGTRLTVT.

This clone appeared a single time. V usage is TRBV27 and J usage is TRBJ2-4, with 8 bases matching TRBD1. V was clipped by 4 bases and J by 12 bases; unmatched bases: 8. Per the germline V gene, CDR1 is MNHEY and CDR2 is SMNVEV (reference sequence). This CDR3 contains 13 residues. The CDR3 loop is CASSSGQGGSQYF. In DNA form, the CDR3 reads TGTGCCAGCAGTTCCGGACAGGGAGGCAGTCAGTACTTC.

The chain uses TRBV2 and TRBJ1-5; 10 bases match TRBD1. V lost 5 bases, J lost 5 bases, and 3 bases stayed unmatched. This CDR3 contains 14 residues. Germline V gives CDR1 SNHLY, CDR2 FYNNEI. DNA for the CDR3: TGTGCCAGCAGTCGGACAGGGGGTTATCAGCCCCAGCATTTT. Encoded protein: CASSRTGGYQPQHF.

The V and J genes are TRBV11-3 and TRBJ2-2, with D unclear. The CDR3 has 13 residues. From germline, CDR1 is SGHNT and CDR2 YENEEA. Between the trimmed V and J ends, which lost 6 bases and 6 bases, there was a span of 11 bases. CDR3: CASRQSSAGELFF. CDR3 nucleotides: TGTGCCAGCAGACAGAGCTCGGCCGGGGAGCTGTTTTTT. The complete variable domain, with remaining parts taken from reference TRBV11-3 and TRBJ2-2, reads EAGVVQSPRYKIIEKKQPVAFWCNPISGHNTLYWYLQNLGQGPELLIRYENEEAVDDSQLPKDRFSAERLKGVDSTLKIQPAELGDSAVYLCASRQSSAGELFFGEGSRLTVL.

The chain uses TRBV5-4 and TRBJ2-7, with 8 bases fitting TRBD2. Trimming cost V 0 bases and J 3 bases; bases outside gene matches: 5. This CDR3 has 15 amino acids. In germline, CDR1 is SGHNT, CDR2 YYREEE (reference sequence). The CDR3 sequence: CASSLAGTRVYEQYF. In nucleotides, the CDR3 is TGTGCCAGCAGCTTGGCCGGGACTAGGGTCTACGAGCAGTACTTC.

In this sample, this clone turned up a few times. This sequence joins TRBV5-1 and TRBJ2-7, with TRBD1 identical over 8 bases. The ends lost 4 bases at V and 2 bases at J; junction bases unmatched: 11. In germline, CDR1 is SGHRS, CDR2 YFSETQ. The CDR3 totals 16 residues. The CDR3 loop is CASSLGSRTGTYEQYF. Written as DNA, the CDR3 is TGCGCCAGCAGCCTCGGGTCCAGGACAGGGACCTACGAGCAGTACTTC. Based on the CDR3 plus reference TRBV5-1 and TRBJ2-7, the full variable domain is KAGVTQTPRYLIKTRGQQVTLSCSPISGHRSVSWYQQTPGQGLQFLFEYFSETQRNKGNFPGRFSGRQFSNSRSEMNVSTLELGDSALYLCASSLGSRTGTYEQYFGPGTRLTVT.

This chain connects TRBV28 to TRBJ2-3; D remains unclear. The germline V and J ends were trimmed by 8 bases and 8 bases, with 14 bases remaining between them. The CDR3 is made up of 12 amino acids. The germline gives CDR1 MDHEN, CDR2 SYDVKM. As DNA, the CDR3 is TGTGCCAGCGGATCCGGGTTGGCTACGCAGTATTTT. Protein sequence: CASGSGLATQYF. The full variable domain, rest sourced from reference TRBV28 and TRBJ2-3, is DVKVTQSSRYLVKRTGEKVFLECVQDMDHENMFWYRQDPGLGLRLIYFSYDVKMKEKGDIPEGYSVSREKKERFSLILESASTNQTSMYLCASGSGLATQYFGPGTRLTVL.

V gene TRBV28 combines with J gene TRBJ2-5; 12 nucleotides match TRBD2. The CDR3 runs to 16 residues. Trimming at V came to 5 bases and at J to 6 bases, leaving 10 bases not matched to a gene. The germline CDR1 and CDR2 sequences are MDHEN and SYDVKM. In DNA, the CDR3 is TGTGCCAGCAGTCCCCCCCCTAGCGGGAGGGCACAGACCCAGTACTTC. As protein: CASSPPPSGRAQTQYF.